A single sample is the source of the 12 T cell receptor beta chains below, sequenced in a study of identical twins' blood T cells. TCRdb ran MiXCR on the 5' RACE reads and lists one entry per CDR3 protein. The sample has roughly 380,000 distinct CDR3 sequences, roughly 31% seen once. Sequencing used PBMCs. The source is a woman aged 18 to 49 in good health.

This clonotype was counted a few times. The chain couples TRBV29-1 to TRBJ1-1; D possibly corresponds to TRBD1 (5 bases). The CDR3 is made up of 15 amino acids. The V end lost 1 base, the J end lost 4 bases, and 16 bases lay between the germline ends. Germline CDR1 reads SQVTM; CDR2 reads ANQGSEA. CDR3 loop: CSVEVFGGEGTEAFF. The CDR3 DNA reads TGCAGCGTTGAAGTTTTCGGGGGTGAGGGCACTGAAGCTTTCTTT. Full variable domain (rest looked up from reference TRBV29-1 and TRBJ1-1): SAVISQKPSRDICQRGTSLTIQCQVDSQVTMMFWYRQQPGQSLTLIATANQGSEATYESGFVIDKFPISRPNLTFSTLTVSNMSPEDSSIYLCSVEVFGGEGTEAFFGQGTRLTVV.

The CDR3 DNA reads as TGTGCCAGCAGCCCCCTGAGCGGAGGCCTTTACAATGAGCAGTTCTTC. Its translation is CASSPLSGGLYNEQFF. This chain joins TRBV11-2 and TRBJ2-1, with TRBD2 as a possible D gene (5 bases). The CDR3 loop spans 16 amino acids. V lost 5 bases and J 4 bases, leaving 18 bases between the germline ends. CDR1 and CDR2 from the germline V gene are SGHAT and FQNNGV.

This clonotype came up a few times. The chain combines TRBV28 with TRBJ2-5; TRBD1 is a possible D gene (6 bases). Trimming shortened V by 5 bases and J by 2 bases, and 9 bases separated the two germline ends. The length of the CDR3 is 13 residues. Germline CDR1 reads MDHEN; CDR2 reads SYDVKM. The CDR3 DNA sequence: TGTGCCAGCAGTCGAGGGACACAAGAGACCCAGTACTTC. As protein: CASSRGTQETQYF.

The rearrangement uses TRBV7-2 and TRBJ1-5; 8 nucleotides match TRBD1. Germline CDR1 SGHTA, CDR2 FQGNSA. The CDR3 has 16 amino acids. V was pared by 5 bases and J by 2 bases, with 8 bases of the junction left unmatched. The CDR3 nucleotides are TGTGCCAGCAGCCCACCGACAGGGGATGGCAATCAGCCCCAGCATTTT. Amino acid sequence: CASSPPTGDGNQPQHF.

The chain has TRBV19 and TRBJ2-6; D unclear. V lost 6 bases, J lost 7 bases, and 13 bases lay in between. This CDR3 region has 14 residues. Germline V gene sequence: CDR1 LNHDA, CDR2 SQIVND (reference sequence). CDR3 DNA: TGTGCCAGTAGAGATAGGCCCGTCGCCAACGTCCTGACTTTC. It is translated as CASRDRPVANVLTF. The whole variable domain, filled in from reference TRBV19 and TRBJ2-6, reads DGGITQSPKYLFRKEGQNVTLSCEQNLNHDAMYWYRQDPGQGLRLIYYSQIVNDFQKGDIAEGYSVSREKKESFPLTVTSAQKNPTAFYLCASRDRPVANVLTFGAGSRLTVL.

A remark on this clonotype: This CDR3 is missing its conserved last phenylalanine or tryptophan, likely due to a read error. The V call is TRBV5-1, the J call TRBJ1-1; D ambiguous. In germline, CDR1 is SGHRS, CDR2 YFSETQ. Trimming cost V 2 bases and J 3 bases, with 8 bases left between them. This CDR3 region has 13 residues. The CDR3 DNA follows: TGCGCCAGCAGCTTCGACGGGGACACTGAAGCTTTCTCT. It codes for CASSFDGDTEAFS.

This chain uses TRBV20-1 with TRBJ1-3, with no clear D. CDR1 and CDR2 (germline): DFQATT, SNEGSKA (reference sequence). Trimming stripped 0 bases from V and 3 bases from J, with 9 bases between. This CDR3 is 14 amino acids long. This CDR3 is CSARDGMVGNTIYF. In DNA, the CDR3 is TGCAGTGCTAGAGATGGCATGGTTGGAAACACCATATATTTT.

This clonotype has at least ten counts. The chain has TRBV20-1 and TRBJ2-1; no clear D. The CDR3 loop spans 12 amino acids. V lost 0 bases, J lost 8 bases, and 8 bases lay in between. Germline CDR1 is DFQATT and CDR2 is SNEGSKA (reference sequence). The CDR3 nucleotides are TGCAGTGCTAGAGATACAACCGATGAGCAGTTCTTC. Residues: CSARDTTDEQFF.

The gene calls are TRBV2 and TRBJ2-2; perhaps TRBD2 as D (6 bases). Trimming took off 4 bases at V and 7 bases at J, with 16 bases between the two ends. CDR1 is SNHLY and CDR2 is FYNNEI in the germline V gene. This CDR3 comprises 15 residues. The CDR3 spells CASSGRGGPNGELFF. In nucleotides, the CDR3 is TGTGCCAGCAGTGGGCGGGGCGGTCCAAACGGGGAGCTGTTTTTT. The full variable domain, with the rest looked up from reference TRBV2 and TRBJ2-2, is EPEVTQTPSHQVTQMGQEVILRCVPISNHLYFYWYRQILGQKVEFLVSFYNNEISEKSEIFDDQFSVERPDGSNFTLKIRSTKLEDSAMYFCASSGRGGPNGELFFGEGSRLTVL.

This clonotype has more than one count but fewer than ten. The DNA for the CDR3 is TGTGCCAGCAGCTTAACAAGCAGCTATGGCTACACCTTC. It is translated as CASSLTSSYGYTF. V is TRBV7-2 and J is TRBJ1-2, with D unresolved. Germline values: CDR1 SGHTA, CDR2 FQGNSA. This CDR3 region has 13 residues. Trimming cost V 2 bases and J 4 bases, with 8 bases left between them. The whole variable domain, remainder taken from reference TRBV7-2 and TRBJ1-2, is GAGVSQSPSNKVTEKGKDVELRCDPISGHTALYWYRQSLGQGLEFLIYFQGNSAPDKSGLPSDRFSAERTGGSVSTLTIQRTQQEDSAVYLCASSLTSSYGYTFGSGTRLTVV.

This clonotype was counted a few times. The CDR3 bases are TGTGCCGGCGCTTTGGAAGTAGGAACTGAAGCTTTCTTT. Its protein is CAGALEVGTEAFF. This chain connects TRBV6-1 to TRBJ1-1; D uncertain. In germline, CDR1 is MNHNS, CDR2 SASEGT. Trimming took 11 bases from V and 5 from J, leaving 18 bases between them. This CDR3 spans 13 amino acids.

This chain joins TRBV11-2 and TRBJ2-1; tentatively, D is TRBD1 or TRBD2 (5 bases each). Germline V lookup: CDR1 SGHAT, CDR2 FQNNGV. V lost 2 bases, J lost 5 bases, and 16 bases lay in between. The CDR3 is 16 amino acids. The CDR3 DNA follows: TGTGCCAGCAGCTTAATGGTTGGGCAGGGAGACAATGAGCAGTTCTTC. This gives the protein CASSLMVGQGDNEQFF.